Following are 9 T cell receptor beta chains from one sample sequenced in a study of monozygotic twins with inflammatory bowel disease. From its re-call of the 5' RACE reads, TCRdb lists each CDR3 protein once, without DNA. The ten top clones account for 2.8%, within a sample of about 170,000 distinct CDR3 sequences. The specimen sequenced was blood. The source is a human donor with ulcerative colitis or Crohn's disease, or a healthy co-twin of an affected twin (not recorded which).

The CDR3 region is CASSVGTPSEQYF. This chain joins TRBV9 and TRBJ2-7; as DNA is missing, the TRBD1 call by TCRdb cannot be tested. Germline V lookup: CDR1 SGDLS, CDR2 YYNGEE. This CDR3 comprises 13 residues.

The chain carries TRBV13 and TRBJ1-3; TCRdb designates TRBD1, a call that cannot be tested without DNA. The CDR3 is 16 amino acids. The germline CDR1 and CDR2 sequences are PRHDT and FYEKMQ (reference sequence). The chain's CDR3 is CASSNRAGVLGNTIYF.

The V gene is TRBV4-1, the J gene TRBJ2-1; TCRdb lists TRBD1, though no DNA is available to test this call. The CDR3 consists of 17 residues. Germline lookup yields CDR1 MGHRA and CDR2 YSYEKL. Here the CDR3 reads CASSQDGDSFPYNEQFF.

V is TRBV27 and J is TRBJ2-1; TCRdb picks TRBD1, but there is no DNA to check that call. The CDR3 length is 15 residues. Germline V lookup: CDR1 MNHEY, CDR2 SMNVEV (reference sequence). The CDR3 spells CASSLPGGRDNEQFF.

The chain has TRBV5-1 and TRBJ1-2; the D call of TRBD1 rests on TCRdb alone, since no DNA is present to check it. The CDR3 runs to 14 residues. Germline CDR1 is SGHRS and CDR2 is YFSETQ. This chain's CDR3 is CASSLADGDYGYTF.

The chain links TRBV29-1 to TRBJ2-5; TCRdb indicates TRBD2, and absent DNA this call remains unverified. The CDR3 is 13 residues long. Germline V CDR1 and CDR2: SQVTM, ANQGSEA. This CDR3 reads CSVDLGGQETQYF. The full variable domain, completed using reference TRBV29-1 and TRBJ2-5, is SAVISQKPSRDICQRGTSLTIQCQVDSQVTMMFWYRQQPGQSLTLIATANQGSEATYESGFVIDKFPISRPNLTFSTLTVSNMSPEDSSIYLCSVDLGGQETQYFGPGTRLLVL.

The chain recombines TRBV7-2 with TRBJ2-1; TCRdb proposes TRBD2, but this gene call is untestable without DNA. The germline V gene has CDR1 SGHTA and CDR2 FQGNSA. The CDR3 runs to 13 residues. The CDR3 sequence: CASSLVLAREQFF.

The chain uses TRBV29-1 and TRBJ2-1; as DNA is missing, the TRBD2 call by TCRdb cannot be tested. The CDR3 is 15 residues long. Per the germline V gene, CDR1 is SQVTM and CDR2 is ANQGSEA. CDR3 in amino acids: CSVDGLAGFYNEQFF.

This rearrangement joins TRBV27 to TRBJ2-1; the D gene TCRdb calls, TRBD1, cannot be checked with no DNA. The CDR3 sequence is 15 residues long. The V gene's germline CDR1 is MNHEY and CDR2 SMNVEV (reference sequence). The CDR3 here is CASSSGQGQYNEQFF.